The rows below give T cell receptor beta chains drawn from one sample of a study of cytomegalovirus exposure and HLA in healthy donors. Method: immunoSEQ multiplex PCR; TCRdb's copy keeps in-frame clones and lacks some. Here the sample table reports approximately 210,000 clones. Material for sequencing was PBMCs. The origin of the receptors is a woman in her 30s in good health and CMV-seropositive. CDR3s include the opening cysteine and the closing phenylalanine or tryptophan. The D gene is left open where the match is weak.

d_gene	j_gene	v_gene	CDR3nt	CDR3aa
TRBD2	TRBJ2-3	TRBV6-4	TGTGCCAGCAGTGACTCGGGACTAGCGGGAGCAGATACGCAGTATTTT	CASSDSGLAGADTQYF
.	TRBJ2-3	TRBV5-1	TGCGCCAGCAGCTTGGGTCTCGGCACAGATACGCAGTATTTT	CASSLGLGTDTQYF
.	TRBJ2-3	TRBV19	TGTGCCAGTAGACCGGGACTCCCAAGGAGGACAGATACGCAGTATTTT	CASRPGLPRRTDTQYF
.	TRBJ1-1	TRBV5-1	TGCGCCAGCAGCTTGGTGGGACATCGGGACGAAGCTTTCTTT	CASSLVGHRDEAFF
.	TRBJ2-3	TRBV2	TGTGCCAGCAGTGAGGGTCTAGACACAGATACGCAGTATTTT	CASSEGLDTDTQYF
.	TRBJ2-7	TRBV19	TGTGCCAGTAGTATCGGAGGGCTCGCTTACGAGCAGTACTTC	CASSIGGLAYEQYF
TRBD1	TRBJ1-5	TRBV4-1	TGCGCCAGCAGCCAAGCGACAGGGGAGTATCAGCCCCAGCATTTT	CASSQATGEYQPQHF
TRBD2	TRBJ2-1	TRBV19	TGTGCCAGTAGGCCGAGCGGGGCAGGCAATGAGCAGTTCTTC	CASRPSGAGNEQFF
TRBD1	TRBJ2-4	TRBV13	TGTGCCAGCAGCACACACAGGGGGCGCCGGGACATTCAGTACTTC	CASSTHRGRRDIQYF
TRBD2	TRBJ2-5	TRBV5-4	TGTGCCAGCAGTTTAGGACTAGCGGGAGTCAGAGAGACCCAGTACTTC	CASSLGLAGVRETQYF
TRBD2	TRBJ2-3	TRBV7-9	TGTGCCAGCAGCTTAGGGGTAGCGGGGGGACCCACAGATACGCAGTATTTT	CASSLGVAGGPTDTQYF
.	TRBJ2-7	TRBV5-4	TGTGCCAGCAGCACCGCCCCGGACAGAGGATTGAAAGGGCAGTACTTC	CASSTAPDRGLKGQYF
.	TRBJ1-3	TRBV4-1	TGCGCCAGCAGCCAAGAGCCCCCGATCAGCTCTGGAAACACCATATATTTT	CASSQEPPISSGNTIYF
.	TRBJ1-1	TRBV6-5	TGTGCCAGCAGTTACTACACAGGGAGGAACACTGAAGCTTTCTTT	CASSYYTGRNTEAFF
.	TRBJ2-6	TRBV4-1	TGCGCCAGCAGCCAAGAGGCGGGATCTATCTCTGGGGCCAACGTCCTGACTTTC	CASSQEAGSISGANVLTF
.	TRBJ1-3	TRBV4-3	TGCGCCAGCAGCCAAGATCAGGACAGCTCTGGAAACACCATATATTTT	CASSQDQDSSGNTIYF
.	TRBJ1-5	TRBV19	TGTGCCAGTACCAACAGGGACCAGCCCCAGCATTTT	CASTNRDQPQHF
.	TRBJ2-7	TRBV2	TGTGCCAGCAGTGAAGCGTCCGGGTTTGAGTACTTC	CASSEASGFEYF
.	TRBJ2-1	TRBV5-1	TGCGCCAGCAGCCGTTTTTCTGGGGCGGACAATGAGCAGTTCTTC	CASSRFSGADNEQFF
.	TRBJ1-6	TRBV5-8	TGTGCCAGCAGCTCCCTCGGGAATAATTCACCCCTCCACTTT	CASSSLGNNSPLHF
TRBD2	TRBJ2-7	TRBV14	TGTGCCAGCAGCCTGGGGAGGGAGTACGAGCAGTACTTC	CASSLGREYEQYF